Reported below is one T cell receptor beta chain. Its antigen is not known. The data derive from a study of T cells in localized non-small cell lung cancer. Points from the study as a whole: Within adjacent lung there appeared a median 57 of the top 100 tumor clones.

Germline-derived CDR1 and CDR2 are SGHDT and YYEEEE. Trimming left V 0 bases short and J 4 bases short, with 17 bases between. The CDR3 spans 17 residues. TCRdb's copy holds only in-frame clones and misses some; the assay was immunoSEQ multiplex PCR. The table records under 35,000 clones, approximately 80% of them present only once. Sequences were derived from peripheral blood, sampled before any cancer treatment. This sequence was found in a male donor aged 60 or over with stage II squamous cell lung carcinoma. This sequence joins TRBV5-6 and TRBJ2-1; D is possibly TRBD2 (5 bases). Here the CDR3 reads CASSLDHTLRRYNEQFF. CDR3 in DNA: TGTGCCAGCAGCTTGGATCATACCCTAAGGAGGTACAATGAGCAGTTCTTC.